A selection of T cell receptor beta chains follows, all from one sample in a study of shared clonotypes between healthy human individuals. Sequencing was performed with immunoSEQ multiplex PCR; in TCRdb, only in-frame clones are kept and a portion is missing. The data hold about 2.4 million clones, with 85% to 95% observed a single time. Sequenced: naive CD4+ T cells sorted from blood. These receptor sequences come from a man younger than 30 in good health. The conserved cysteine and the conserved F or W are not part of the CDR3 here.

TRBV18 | ASSQGQGNEKLF
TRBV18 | ASSPPEREKLF
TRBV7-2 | ASSPGTRNEQF
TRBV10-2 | ASSDRGYEQY
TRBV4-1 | ASSQADNSNQPQH
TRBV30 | AWSVGQGATNEKLF
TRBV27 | ASREQGSTNEKLF
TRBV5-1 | ASSVTGNPLKDIQY
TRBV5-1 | ASSLAPTSGTETQY
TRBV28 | ASSFPGRGNYGYT
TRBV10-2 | ASSETGTSGGHEQY
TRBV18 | ASSPNSIRRETQY
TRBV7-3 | ASSLADRTGELF
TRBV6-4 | ASSDSRQIYGYT
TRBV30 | AWSSPFPTGGNSGANVLT
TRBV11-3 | ASSPGSTDTQY
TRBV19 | ASSIDDSGGARPSTDTQY
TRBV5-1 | ASSLARGDTQY
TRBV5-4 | ASRVQGEGNTIY
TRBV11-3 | ASSPGLAGGGTDTQY
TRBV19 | ASNTGLSGANVLT
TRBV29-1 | SALAEGGEQF
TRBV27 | ASSPLGEGNYGYT
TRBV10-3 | AISESKNEQF
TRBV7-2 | ATSGQGVGELF
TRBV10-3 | AIRGTALGGNTEAF
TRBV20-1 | SARQGGGYT
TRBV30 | AWGRAGGAF
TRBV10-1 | ASSQGLAGVETQY
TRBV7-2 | ASSHTSGSPREQY
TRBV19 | ASSPWDRVGYT
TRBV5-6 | ASRGGQGKETQY
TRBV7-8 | ASSSLRFGPAGNQPQH
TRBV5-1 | ASSLAGWNTEAF
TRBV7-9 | ASSLEMDGTPLMY
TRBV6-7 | ASSYSVRAGSWPYNSPLH
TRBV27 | ASSRIRTGGLSGTDTQY